Given below is one TCR beta chain in context. Its antigen remains unidentified. At the time of sampling, donors were nominally healthy, though unrecorded immune exposures were likely. The study ran its PCR with 60 Vbeta and 13 Jbeta primers. Sequenced by immunoSEQ multiplex PCR; TCRdb stores in-frame clones only, minus some. Counted here are 100,000 to 120,000 clones, about 15% occurring once; the ten biggest clones make up over 0.8%. The data belong to a study of cytomegalovirus exposure and HLA in healthy donors. Germline values: CDR1 SGHTA, CDR2 FQGTGA. The CDR3 length is 14 residues. The V and J ends lost 5 bases and 7 bases, in that order; junction bases with no gene match: 3. Findings and caveats of the study: Presence/absence analyses supposed approximately even sequencing depth among donors.

The clonotype comes from a female donor in good health and CMV-seronegative. The J gene is TRBJ2-1, the V gene TRBV7-3; 12 nucleotides agree with TRBD2. The sequenced material came from PBMCs. The CDR3 nucleotides read TGTGCCAGCAGCCCCACTAGCGGGAGGAATGAGCAGTTCTTC. It codes for CASSPTSGRNEQFF.